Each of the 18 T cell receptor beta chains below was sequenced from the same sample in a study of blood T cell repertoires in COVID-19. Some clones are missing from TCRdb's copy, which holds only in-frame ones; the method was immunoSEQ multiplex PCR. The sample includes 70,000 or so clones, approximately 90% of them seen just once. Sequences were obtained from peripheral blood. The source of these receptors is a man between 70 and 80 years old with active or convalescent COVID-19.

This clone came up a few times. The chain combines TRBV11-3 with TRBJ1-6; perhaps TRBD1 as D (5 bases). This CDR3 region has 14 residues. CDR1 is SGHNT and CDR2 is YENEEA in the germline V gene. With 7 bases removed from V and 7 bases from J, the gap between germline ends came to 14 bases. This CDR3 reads CASNVGTTNSPLHF. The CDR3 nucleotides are TGTGCCAGCAATGTAGGGACTACGAATTCACCCCTCCACTTT.

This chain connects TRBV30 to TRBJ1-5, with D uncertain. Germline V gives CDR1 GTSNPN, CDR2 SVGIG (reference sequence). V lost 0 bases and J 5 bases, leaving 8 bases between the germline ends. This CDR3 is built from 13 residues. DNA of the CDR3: TGTGCCTGGAGTGTACGATCGGATCAGCCCCAGCATTTT. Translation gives CAWSVRSDQPQHF.

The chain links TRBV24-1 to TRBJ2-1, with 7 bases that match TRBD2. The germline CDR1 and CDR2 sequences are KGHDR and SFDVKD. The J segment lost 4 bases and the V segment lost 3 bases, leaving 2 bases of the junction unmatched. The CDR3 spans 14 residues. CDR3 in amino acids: CATSDGGGYNEQFF. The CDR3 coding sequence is TGTGCCACCAGTGATGGCGGGGGTTACAATGAGCAGTTCTTC.

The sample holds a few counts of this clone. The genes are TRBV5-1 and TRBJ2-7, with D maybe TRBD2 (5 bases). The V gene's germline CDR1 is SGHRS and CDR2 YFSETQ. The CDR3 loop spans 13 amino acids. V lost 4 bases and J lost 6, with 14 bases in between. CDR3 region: CASSRTSEIEQYF. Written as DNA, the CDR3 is TGCGCCAGCAGCCGGACTTCAGAAATCGAGCAGTACTTC.

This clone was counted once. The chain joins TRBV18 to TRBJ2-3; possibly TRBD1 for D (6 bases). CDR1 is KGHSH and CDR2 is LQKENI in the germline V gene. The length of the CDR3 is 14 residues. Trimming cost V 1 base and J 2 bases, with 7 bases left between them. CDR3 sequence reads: CASSPRQATDTQYF. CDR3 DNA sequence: TGTGCCAGCTCACCACGACAGGCCACAGATACGCAGTATTTT.

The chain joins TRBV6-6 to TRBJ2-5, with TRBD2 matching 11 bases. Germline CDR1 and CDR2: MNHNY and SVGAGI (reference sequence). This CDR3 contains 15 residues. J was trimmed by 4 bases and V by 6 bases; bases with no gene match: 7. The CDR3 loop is CASSKTSGKSETQYF. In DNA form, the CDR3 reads TGTGCCAGCAGCAAGACTAGCGGGAAGTCAGAGACCCAGTACTTC.

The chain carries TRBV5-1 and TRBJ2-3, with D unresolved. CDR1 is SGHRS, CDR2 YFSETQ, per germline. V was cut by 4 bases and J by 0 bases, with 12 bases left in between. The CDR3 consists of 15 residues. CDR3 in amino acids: CASSPMGASTDTQYF. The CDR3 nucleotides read TGCGCCAGCAGCCCCATGGGCGCAAGCACAGATACGCAGTATTTT.

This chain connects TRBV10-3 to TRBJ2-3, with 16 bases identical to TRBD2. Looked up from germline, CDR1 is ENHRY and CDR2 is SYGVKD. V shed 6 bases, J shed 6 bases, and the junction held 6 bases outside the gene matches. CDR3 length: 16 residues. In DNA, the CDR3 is TGTGCCATCAGGCCGGGACTAGCGGGAGGGCGGGATACGCAGTATTTT. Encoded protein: CAIRPGLAGGRDTQYF.

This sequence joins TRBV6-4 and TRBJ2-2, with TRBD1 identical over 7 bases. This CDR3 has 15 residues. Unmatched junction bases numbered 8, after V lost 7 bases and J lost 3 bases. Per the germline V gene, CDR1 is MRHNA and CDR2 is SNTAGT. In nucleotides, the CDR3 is TGTGCCAGCATAGAGGGGGCTAGATACACCGGGGAGCTGTTTTTT. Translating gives CASIEGARYTGELFF.

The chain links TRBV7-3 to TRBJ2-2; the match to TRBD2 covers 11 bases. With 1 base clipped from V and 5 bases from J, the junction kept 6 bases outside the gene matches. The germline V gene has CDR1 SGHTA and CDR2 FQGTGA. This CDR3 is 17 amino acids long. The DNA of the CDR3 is TGTGCCAGCAGCTTAAGGCGAGCTAGCGGGAGGACCGGGGAGCTGTTTTTT. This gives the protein CASSLRRASGRTGELFF. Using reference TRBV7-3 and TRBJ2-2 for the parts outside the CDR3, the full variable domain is GAGVSQTPSNKVTEKGKYVELRCDPISGHTALYWYRQSLGQGPEFLIYFQGTGAADDSGLPNDRFFAVRPEGSVSTLKIQRTERGDSAVYLCASSLRRASGRTGELFFGEGSRLTVL.

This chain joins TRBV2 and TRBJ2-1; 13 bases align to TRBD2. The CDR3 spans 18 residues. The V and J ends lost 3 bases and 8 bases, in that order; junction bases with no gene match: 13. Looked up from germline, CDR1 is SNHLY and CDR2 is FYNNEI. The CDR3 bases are TGTGCCAGCAGTGAGGAGGGGGGGGGACTAGCGGGATATCATGAGCAGTTCTTC. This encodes CASSEEGGGLAGYHEQFF.

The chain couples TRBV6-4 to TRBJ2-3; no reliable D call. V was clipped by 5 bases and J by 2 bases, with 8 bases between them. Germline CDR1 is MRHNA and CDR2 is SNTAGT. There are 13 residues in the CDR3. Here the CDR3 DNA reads TGTGCCAGCAGTTCGCGGCCCACAGATACGCAGTATTTT. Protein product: CASSSRPTDTQYF.

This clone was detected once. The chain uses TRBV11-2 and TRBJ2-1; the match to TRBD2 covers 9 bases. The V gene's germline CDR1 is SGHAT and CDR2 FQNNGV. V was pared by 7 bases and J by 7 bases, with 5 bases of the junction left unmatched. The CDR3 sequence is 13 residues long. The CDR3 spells CASTLAGINEQFF. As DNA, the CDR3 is TGTGCCAGCACCCTAGCGGGGATTAATGAGCAGTTCTTC.

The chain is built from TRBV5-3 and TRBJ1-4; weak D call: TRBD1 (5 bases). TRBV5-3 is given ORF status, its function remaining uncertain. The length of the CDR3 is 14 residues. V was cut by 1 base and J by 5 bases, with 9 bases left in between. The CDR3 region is CARSLWGPNEKLFF. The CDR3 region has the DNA TGTGCCAGAAGCTTGTGGGGCCCCAATGAAAAACTGTTTTTT.

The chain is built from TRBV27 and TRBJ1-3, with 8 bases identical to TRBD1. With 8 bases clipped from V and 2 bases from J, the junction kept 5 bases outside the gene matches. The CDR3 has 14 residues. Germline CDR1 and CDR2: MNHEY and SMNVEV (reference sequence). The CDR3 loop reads CASSRTGTGNTIYF. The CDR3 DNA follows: TGTGCCAGCTCTCGGACAGGGACTGGAAACACCATATATTTT.

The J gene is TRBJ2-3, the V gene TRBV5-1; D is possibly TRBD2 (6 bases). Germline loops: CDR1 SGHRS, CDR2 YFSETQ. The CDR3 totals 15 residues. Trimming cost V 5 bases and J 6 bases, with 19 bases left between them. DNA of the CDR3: TGCGCCAGCAGAAAATTGGACTACAAGGGGGATACGCAGTATTTT. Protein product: CASRKLDYKGDTQYF.

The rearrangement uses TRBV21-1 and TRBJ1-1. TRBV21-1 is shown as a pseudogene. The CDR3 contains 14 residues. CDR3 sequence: CASSKGGMNTEAFF. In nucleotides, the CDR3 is TGTGCCAGCAGCAAGGGAGGGATGAACACTGAAGCTTTCTTT.

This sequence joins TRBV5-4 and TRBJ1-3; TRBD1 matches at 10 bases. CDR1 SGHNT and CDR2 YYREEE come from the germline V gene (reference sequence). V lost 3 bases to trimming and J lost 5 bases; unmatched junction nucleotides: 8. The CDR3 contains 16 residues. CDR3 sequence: CASSSPGQGRRNTIYF. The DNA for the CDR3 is TGTGCCAGCAGCTCGCCGGGACAGGGGAGGAGAAACACCATATATTTT.